The sequence of this T cell receptor beta chain was determined in a study of T cell repertoires in ileal Crohn's disease. At the level of the study: MI samples are biopsies from the surgical specimen's proximal margin.

Measured with immunoSEQ multiplex PCR; TCRdb has only the in-frame clones, and not every one. The sample shows around 4,000 clones, about two thirds of them seen only once. Time point reported: proximal margin of the surgical specimen (macroscopically non-inflamed). The germline V gene has CDR1 SGHAT and CDR2 FQNNGV. The CDR3 runs 13 residues. Between the trimmed V and J ends, which lost 2 bases and 5 bases, there was a span of 6 bases. About this clone: The antigen remains undetermined.

Whole-study findings and limits: Clonality above 26.8% at surgery always came with endoscopic recurrence.

This TCR was recovered from an adult with Crohn's disease. The V call is TRBV11-2, the J call TRBJ2-2; D ambiguous. Sequencing input: ileal tissue. In DNA form, the CDR3 reads TGTGCCAGCAGCTTAAGGGCAACCGGGGAGCTGTTTTTT. This codes for CASSLRATGELFF.